This T cell receptor (beta chain) is drawn from a study of T cells after yellow fever vaccination. Via MiXCR, TCRdb re-called the 5' RACE reads, giving one row per CDR3 protein. The sample gives 25,000 to 30,000 distinct CDR3 sequences, 5.5% to 8% of which show up once; around 25% is in the top ten. A few counts support this clonotype. This TCR was sampled from a man aged 25-45 years who received the YFV17D yellow fever vaccine. This sample comprised PBMCs, either bulk or a sorted T-cell subset (CD4+, CD8+, memory, or dextramer-sorted; not recorded which), obtained on the day of the yellow fever booster vaccination.

Here the CDR3 DNA reads TGTGCCAGCAGGGCTTGGGACAGCGAAGCTTTCTTT. Translating it yields CASRAWDSEAFF. This rearrangement joins TRBV12-3 or TRBV12-4 to TRBJ1-1; the match to TRBD1 covers 7 bases. V trimming: 6 bases; J trimming: 8 bases; junction bases outside the gene matches: 6. The CDR3 contains 12 residues.